The source of this T cell receptor beta chain is a study of blood T cell repertoires in COVID-19. Study-level background: Italy, Spain and the United States were the sources of the convalescent and acute COVID-19 samples.

This clone appeared once. V was pared by 2 bases and J by 6 bases, with 4 bases of the junction left unmatched. The CDR3 is 14 amino acids. In germline, CDR1 is MNHEY, CDR2 SVGAGI. Authors' methods: Cell counts per sample came from amplifying reference gene primers. Clones were read by immunoSEQ multiplex PCR, and TCRdb kept only the in-frame ones, dropping some. That table furnishes V, J and clone size, whereas the DNA furnished D and trimming. The sample consists of approximately 500,000 clones, nearly 90% of them appearing once. This chain connects TRBV6-5 to TRBJ1-1; TRBD1 aligns across 9 bases. The sequence derives from a man aged 18 to 29 with COVID-19, enrolled during active disease. Sequencing input: peripheral blood. The CDR3 here is CASSYLGTGPEAFF. The CDR3 DNA reads TGTGCCAGCAGTTACCTAGGGACAGGGCCTGAAGCTTTCTTT.